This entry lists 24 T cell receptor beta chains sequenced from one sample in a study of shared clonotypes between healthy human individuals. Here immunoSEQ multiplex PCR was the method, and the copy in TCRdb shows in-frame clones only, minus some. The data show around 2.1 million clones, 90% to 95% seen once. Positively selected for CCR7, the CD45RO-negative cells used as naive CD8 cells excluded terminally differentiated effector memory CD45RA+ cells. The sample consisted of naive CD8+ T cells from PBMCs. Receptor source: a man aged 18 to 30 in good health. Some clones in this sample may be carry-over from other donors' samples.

CDR3 DNA sequence: TGTGCCAGCAGCGGACAGGGAGGGCCAAACATTCAGTACTTC. It translates to CASSGQGGPNIQYF. This chain links TRBV9 with TRBJ2-4; TRBD1 or TRBD2 may be the D gene (7 bases each). The ends were cut back, 3 bases at V and 6 bases at J, with 13 bases in the middle. The length of the CDR3 is 14 residues. The germline V gene encodes CDR1 SGDLS and CDR2 YYNGEE.

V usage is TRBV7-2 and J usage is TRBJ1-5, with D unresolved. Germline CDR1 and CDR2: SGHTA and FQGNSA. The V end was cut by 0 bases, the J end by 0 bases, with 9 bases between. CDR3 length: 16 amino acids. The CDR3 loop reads CASSLAYRYSNQPQHF. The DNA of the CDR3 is TGTGCCAGCAGCTTAGCTTACCGATATAGCAATCAGCCCCAGCATTTT.

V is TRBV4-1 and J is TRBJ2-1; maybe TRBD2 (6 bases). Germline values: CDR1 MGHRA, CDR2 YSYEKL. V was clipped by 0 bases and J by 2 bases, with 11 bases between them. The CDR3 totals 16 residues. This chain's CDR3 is CASSQDRASAYNEQFF. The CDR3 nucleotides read TGCGCCAGCAGCCAAGATAGGGCTAGCGCCTACAATGAGCAGTTCTTC.

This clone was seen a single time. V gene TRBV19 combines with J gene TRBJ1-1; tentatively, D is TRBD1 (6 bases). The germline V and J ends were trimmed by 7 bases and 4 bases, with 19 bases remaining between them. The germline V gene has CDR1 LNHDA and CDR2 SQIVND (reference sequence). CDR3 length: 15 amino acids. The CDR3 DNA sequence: TGTGCCAGTAACCCTCGGGGGGCGGTCGGCACTGAAGCTTTCTTT. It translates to CASNPRGAVGTEAFF.

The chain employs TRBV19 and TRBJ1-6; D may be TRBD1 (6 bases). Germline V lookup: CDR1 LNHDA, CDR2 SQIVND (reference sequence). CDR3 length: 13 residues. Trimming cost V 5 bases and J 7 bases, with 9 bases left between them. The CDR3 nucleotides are TGTGCCAGTAGTCAACAGGGAAATTCACCCCTCCACTTT. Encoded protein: CASSQQGNSPLHF.

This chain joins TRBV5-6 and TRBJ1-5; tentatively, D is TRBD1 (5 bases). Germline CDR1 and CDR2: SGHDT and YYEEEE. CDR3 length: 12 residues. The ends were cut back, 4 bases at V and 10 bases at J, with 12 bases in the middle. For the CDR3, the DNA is TGTGCCAGCAGCCCGGGGAGGGGACCCCAGCATTTT. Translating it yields CASSPGRGPQHF.

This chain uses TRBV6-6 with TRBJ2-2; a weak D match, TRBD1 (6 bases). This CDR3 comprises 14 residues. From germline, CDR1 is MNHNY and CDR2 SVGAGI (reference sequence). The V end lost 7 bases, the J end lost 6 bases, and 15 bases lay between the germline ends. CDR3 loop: CASISGEIPGELFF. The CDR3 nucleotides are TGTGCCAGCATTTCAGGGGAAATTCCCGGGGAGCTGTTTTTT.

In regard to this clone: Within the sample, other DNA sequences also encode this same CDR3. The CDR3 spells CASGSSTDTQYF. CDR3 coding DNA: TGTGCCAGCGGTTCTAGCACAGATACGCAGTATTTT. The chain employs TRBV9 and TRBJ2-3; D ambiguous. CDR3 size: 12 residues. Germline V CDR1 and CDR2: SGDLS, YYNGEE. Trimming removed 7 bases at V and 0 bases at J, with 6 bases between.

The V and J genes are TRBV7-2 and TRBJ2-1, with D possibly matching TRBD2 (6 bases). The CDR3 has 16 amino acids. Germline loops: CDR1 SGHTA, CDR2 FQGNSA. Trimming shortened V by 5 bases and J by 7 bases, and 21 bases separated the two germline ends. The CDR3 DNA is TGTGCCAGCAGCGAAGCTAGCGAAGGTGTGGGGAATGAGCAGTTCTTC. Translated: CASSEASEGVGNEQFF.

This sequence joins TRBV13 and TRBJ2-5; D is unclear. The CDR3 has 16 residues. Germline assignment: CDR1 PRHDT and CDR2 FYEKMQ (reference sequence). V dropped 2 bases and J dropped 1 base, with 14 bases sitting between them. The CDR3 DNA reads TGTGCCAGCAGCTTACGTGGTCCAGGCCCCCAAGAGACCCAGTACTTC. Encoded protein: CASSLRGPGPQETQYF.

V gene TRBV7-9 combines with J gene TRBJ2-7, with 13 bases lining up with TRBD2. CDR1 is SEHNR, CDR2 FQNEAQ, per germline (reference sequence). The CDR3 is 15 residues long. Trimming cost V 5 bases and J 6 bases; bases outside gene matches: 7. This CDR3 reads CASSLQLAGGGEQYF. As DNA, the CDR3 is TGTGCCAGCAGCCTCCAACTAGCGGGAGGGGGCGAGCAGTACTTC.

The CDR3 bases are TGCGCCAGCAGCCAAGGTCCCGGAAGCGGGATTCGTGATGAGCAGTTCTTC. Protein product: CASSQGPGSGIRDEQFF. The chain carries TRBV4-1 and TRBJ2-1; 7 positions agree with TRBD2. Trimming cost V 1 base and J 8 bases; bases outside gene matches: 14. Germline CDR1 reads MGHRA; CDR2 reads YSYEKL. CDR3 length: 17 residues.

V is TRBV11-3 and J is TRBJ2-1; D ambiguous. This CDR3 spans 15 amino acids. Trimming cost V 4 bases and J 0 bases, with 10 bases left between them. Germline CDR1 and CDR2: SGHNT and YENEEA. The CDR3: CASSSNSLSYNEQFF. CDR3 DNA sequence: TGTGCCAGCAGCTCGAACAGTCTCTCCTACAATGAGCAGTTCTTC.

The DNA of the CDR3 is TGTGCCAGCAGTGATTTACAGGGGACCGGGGAGCTGTTTTTT. Protein: CASSDLQGTGELFF. This chain connects TRBV25-1 to TRBJ2-2; TRBD1 matches at 7 bases. Trimming at V came to 3 bases and at J to 5 bases, leaving 3 bases not matched to a gene. Germline V gene sequence: CDR1 MGHDK, CDR2 SYGVNS. CDR3 length equals 14 residues.

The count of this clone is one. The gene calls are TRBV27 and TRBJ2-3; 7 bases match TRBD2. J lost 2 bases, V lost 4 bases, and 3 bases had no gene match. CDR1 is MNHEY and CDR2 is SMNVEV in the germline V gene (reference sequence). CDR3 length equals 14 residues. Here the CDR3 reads CASSSLAVTDTQYF. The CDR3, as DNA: TGTGCCAGCAGTTCGCTAGCGGTCACAGATACGCAGTATTTT.

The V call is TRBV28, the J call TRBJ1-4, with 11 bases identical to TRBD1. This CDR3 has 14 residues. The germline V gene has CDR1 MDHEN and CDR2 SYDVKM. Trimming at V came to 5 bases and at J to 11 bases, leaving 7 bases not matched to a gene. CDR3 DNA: TGTGCCAGCAGTGATGGACAGGGGGCATGGAAACTGTTTTTT. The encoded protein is CASSDGQGAWKLFF.

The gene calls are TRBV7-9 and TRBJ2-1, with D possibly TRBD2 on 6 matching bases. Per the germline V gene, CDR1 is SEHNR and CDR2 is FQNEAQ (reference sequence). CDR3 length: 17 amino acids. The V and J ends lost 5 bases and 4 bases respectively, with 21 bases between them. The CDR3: CASSQNPGTPGYNEQFF. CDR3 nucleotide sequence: TGTGCCAGCAGCCAAAACCCCGGGACTCCGGGATACAATGAGCAGTTCTTC.

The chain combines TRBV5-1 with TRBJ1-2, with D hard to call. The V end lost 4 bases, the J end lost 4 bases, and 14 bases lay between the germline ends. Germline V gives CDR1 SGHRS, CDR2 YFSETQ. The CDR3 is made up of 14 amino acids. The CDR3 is CASSPGLGLYGYTF. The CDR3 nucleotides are TGCGCCAGCAGCCCGGGCCTCGGACTCTATGGCTACACCTTC.

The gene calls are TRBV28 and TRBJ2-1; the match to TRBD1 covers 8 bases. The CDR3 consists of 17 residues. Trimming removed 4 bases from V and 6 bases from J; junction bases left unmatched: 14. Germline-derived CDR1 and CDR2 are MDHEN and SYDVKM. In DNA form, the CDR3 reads TGTGCCAGCAGTTCCCGGCGGGTGCGGACAGGGTCCAATGAGCAGTTCTTC. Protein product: CASSSRRVRTGSNEQFF. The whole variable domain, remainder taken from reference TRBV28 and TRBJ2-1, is DVKVTQSSRYLVKRTGEKVFLECVQDMDHENMFWYRQDPGLGLRLIYFSYDVKMKEKGDIPEGYSVSREKKERFSLILESASTNQTSMYLCASSSRRVRTGSNEQFFGPGTRLTVL.

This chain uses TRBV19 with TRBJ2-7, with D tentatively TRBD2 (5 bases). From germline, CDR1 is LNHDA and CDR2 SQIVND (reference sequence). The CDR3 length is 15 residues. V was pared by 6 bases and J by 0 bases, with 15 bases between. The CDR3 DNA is TGTGCCAGTAGCAGTTCGGACTCCCCCTCCTACGAGCAGTACTTC. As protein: CASSSSDSPSYEQYF. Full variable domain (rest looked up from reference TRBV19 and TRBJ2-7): DGGITQSPKYLFRKEGQNVTLSCEQNLNHDAMYWYRQDPGQGLRLIYYSQIVNDFQKGDIAEGYSVSREKKESFPLTVTSAQKNPTAFYLCASSSSDSPSYEQYFGPGTRLTVT.

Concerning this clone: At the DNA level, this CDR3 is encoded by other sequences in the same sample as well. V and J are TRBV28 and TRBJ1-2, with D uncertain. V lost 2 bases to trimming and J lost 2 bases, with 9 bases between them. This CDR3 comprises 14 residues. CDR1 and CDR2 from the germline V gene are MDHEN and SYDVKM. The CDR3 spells CASSLRGRNYGYTF. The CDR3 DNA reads TGTGCCAGCAGTTTAAGAGGCAGAAACTATGGCTACACCTTC.

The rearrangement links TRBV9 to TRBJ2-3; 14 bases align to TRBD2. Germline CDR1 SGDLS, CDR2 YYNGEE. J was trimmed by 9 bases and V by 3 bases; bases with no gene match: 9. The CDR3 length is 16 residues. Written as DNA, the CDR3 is TGTGCCAGCAGCGAGGGGTGGGGACTAGCGGGAGAAACGCAGTATTTT. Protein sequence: CASSEGWGLAGETQYF.

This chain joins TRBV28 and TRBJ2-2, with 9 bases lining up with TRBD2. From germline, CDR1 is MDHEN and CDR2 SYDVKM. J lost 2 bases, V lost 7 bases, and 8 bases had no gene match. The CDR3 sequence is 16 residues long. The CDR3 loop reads CASIGAREGNTGELFF. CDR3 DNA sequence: TGTGCCAGCATAGGTGCGCGGGAGGGCAACACCGGGGAGCTGTTTTTT.

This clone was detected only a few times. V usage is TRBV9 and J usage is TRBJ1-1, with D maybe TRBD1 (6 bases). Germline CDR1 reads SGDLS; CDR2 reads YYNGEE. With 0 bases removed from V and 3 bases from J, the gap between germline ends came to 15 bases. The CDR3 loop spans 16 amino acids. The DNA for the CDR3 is TGTGCCAGCAGCGTAGGGGGGCTACGGACGGACACTGAAGCTTTCTTT. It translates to CASSVGGLRTDTEAFF. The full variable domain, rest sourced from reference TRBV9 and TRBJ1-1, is DSGVTQTPKHLITATGQRVTLRCSPRSGDLSVYWYQQSLDQGLQFLIQYYNGEERAKGNILERFSAQQFPDLHSELNLSSLELGDSALYFCASSVGGLRTDTEAFFGQGTRLTVV.